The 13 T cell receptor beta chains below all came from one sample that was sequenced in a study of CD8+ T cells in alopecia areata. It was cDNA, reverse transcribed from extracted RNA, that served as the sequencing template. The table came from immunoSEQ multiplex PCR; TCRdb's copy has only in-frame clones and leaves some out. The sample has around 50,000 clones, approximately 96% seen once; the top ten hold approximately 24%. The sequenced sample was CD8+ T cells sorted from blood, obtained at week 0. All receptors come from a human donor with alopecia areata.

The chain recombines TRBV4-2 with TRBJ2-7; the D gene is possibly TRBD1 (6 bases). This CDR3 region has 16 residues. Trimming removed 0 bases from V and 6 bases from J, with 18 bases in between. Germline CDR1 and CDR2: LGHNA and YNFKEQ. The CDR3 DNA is TGTGCCAGCAGCCAAGATGCAGGGGAGTATCCGTTCGAGCAGTACTTC. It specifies CASSQDAGEYPFEQYF.

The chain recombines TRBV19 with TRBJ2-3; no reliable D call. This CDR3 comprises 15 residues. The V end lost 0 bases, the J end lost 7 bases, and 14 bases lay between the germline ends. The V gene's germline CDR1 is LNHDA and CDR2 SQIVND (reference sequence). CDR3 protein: CASSIDLNVGNTQYF. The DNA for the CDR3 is TGTGCCAGTAGTATAGATCTAAATGTGGGCAATACGCAGTATTTT. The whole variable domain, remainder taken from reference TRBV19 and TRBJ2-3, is DGGITQSPKYLFRKEGQNVTLSCEQNLNHDAMYWYRQDPGQGLRLIYYSQIVNDFQKGDIAEGYSVSREKKESFPLTVTSAQKNPTAFYLCASSIDLNVGNTQYFGPGTRLTVL.

The CDR3: CASSARQPYYEQYF. The CDR3 DNA reads as TGTGCCAGCAGCGCCCGACAGCCTTACTACGAGCAGTACTTC. The chain uses TRBV5-6 and TRBJ2-5; a weak D match, TRBD1 (5 bases). The J call may be in error: the DNA end matches TRBJ2-7 better. From germline, CDR1 is SGHDT and CDR2 YYEEEE. This CDR3 has 14 amino acids.

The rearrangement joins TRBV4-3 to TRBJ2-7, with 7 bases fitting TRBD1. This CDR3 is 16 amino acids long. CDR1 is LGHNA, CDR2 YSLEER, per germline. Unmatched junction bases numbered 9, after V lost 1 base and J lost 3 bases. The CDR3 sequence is CASSQASRGLGYEQYF. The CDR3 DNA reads TGCGCCAGCAGCCAAGCTTCCAGGGGGTTAGGCTACGAGCAGTACTTC.

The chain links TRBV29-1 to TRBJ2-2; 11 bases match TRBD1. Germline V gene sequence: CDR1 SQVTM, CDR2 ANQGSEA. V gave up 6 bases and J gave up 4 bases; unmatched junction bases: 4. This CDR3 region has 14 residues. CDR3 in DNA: TGCAGCGTCGGGGACAGGGGGACCACCGGGGAGCTGTTTTTT. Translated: CSVGDRGTTGELFF.

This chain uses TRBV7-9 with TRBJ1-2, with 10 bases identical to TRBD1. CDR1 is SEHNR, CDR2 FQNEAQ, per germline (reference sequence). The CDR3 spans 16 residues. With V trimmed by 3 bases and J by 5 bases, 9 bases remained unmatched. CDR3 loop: CASSLTGGEGAYGYTF. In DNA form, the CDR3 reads TGTGCCAGCAGCTTGACAGGGGGCGAAGGGGCTTATGGCTACACCTTC.

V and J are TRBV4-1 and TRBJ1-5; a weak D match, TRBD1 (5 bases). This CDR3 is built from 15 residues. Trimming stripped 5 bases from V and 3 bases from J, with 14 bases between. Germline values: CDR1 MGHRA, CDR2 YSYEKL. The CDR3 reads CASSSIVRDNQPQHF. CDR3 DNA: TGCGCCAGCAGCAGTATTGTCAGGGACAATCAGCCCCAGCATTTT.

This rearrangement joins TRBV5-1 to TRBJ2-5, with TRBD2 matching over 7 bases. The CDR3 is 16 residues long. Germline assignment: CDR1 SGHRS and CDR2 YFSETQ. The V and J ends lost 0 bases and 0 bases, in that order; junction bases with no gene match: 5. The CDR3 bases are TGCGCCAGCAGCTTGGCCCTAGCGGAATACCAAGAGACCCAGTACTTC. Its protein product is CASSLALAEYQETQYF.

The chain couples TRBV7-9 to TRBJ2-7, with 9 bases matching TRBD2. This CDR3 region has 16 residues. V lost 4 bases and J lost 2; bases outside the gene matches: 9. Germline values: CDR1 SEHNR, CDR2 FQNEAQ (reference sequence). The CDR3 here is CASSSKGLAGTYEQYF. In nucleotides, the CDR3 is TGTGCCAGCAGCTCTAAGGGGCTAGCGGGGACCTACGAGCAGTACTTC.

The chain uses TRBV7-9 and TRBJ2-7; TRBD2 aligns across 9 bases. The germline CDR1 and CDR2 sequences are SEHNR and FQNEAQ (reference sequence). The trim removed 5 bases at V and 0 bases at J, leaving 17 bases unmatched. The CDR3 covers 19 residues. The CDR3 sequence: CASSHRGSQSGGSSYEQYF. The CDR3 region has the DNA TGTGCCAGCAGCCACCGCGGCTCCCAAAGCGGGGGGAGCTCCTACGAGCAGTACTTC.

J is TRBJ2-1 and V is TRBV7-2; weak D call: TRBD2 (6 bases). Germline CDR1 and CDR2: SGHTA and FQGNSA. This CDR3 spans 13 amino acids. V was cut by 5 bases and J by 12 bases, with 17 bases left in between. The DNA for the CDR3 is TGTGCCAGCAGCCCCGGGACTGGGTATAGGCAGTTCTTC. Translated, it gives CASSPGTGYRQFF. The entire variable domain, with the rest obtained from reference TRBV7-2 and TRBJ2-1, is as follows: GAGVSQSPSNKVTEKGKDVELRCDPISGHTALYWYRQSLGQGLEFLIYFQGNSAPDKSGLPSDRFSAERTGGSVSTLTIQRTQQEDSAVYLCASSPGTGYRQFFGPGTRLTVL.

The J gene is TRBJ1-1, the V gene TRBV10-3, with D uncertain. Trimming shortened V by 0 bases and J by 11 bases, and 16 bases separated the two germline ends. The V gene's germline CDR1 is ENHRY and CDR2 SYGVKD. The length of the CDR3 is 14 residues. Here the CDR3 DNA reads TGTGCCATCAGTGAGTCTTGGCCCCTGAGGAGGGCTTTCTTT. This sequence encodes CAISESWPLRRAFF.

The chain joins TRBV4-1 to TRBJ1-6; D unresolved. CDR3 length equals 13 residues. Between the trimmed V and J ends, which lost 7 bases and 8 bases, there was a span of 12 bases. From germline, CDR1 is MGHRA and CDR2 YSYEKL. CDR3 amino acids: CASTLRRDSPLHF. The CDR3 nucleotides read TGCGCCAGCACCCTTAGGCGTGATTCACCCCTCCACTTT.